This T cell receptor (beta chain) was sequenced during a study of cytomegalovirus exposure and HLA in healthy donors. With 60 Vbeta and 13 Jbeta primers, the PCR was carried out. Only in-frame clones appear in the TCRdb table, and some are missing; sequencing was by immunoSEQ multiplex PCR. The sample shows around 120,000 clones, around 70% of them seen only once. Remarks on this clone: Its antigen is not known.

CDR1 and CDR2 from the germline V gene are SGDLS and YYNGEE. The CDR3 extends over 15 amino acids. V lost 0 bases and J 5 bases, leaving 15 bases between the germline ends. Study-wide findings and caveats: Some TCR beta chains (about 180 of them) were listed as cytomegalovirus-associated. A missense variant in DCLRE1C was later tied to TCR beta V- and J-gene trimming.

This TCR came from a woman between 45 and 60 years old in good health and CMV-seropositive. The sequenced material came from PBMCs. The V gene is TRBV9, the J gene TRBJ2-7, with D perhaps matching TRBD2 (6 bases). The chain's CDR3 is CASSVEEHPGDEQYF. CDR3 nucleotide sequence: TGTGCCAGCAGCGTAGAAGAGCATCCGGGAGACGAGCAGTACTTC.